This T cell receptor beta chain was recorded in a study of blood T cell repertoires in COVID-19. Only in-frame clones appear in the TCRdb table, and some are missing; sequencing was by immunoSEQ multiplex PCR. This sample has around 90,000 clones, with approximately 92% found just once. The V and J ends lost 5 bases and 6 bases, in that order; junction bases with no gene match: 6. Germline loops: CDR1 SEHNR, CDR2 FQNEAQ (reference sequence). This CDR3 has 13 amino acids. The source is a woman aged 55 to 70 with active COVID-19. The chain uses TRBV7-9 and TRBJ1-2, with TRBD1 matching over 7 bases. Sequenced input: peripheral blood. CDR3 protein: CASSEDRNHGYTF. Here the CDR3 DNA reads TGTGCCAGCAGCGAGGACAGGAACCATGGCTACACCTTC.